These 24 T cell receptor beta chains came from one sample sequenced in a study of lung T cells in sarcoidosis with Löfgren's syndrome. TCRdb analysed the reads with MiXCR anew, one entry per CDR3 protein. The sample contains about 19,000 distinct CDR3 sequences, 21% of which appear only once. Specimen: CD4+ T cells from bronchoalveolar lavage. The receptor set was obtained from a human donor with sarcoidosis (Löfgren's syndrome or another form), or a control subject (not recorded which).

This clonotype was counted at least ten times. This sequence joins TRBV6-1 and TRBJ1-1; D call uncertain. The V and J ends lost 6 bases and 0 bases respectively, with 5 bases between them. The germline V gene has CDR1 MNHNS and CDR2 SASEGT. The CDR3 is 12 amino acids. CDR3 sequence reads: CASRTVNTEAFF. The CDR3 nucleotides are TGTGCCAGCAGGACGGTGAACACTGAAGCTTTCTTT.

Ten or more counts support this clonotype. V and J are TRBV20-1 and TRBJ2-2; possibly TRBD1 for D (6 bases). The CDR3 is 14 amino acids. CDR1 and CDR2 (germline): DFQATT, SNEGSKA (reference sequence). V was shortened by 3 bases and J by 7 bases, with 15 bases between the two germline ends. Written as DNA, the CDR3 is TGCAGTGCTAGGTCAGGACAGTTGGGCGGGGAGCTGTTTTTT. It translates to CSARSGQLGGELFF.

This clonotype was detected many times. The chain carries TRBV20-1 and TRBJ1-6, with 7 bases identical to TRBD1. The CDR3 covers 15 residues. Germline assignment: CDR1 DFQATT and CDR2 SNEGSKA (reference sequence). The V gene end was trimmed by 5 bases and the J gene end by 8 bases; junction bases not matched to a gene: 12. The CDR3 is CSAPSRQGVYSPLHF. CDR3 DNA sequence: TGCAGTGCTCCCTCAAGACAGGGAGTTTATTCACCCCTCCACTTT.

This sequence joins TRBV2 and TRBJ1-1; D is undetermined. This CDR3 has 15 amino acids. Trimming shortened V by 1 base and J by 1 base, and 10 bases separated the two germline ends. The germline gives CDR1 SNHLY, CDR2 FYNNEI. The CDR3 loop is CASSEDITRNTEAFF. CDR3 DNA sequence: TGTGCCAGCAGTGAAGATATTACACGGAACACTGAAGCTTTCTTT.

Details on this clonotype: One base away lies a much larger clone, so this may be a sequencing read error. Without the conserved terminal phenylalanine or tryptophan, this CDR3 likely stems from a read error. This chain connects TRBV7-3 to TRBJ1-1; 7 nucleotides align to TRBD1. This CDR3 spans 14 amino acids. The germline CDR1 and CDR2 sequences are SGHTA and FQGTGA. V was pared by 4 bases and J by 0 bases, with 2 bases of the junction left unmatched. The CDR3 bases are TGTGCCAGCAGCTCCCAGGGGGTGAACACTGAAGCTTTCTCT. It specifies CASSSQGVNTEAFS.

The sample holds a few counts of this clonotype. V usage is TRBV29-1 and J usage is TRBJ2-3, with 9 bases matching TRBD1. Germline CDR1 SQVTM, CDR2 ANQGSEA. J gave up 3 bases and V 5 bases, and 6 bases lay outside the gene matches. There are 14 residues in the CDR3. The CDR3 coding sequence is TGCAGCGTTCCCCCGGGACAGGGAACAGATACGCAGTATTTT. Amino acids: CSVPPGQGTDTQYF.

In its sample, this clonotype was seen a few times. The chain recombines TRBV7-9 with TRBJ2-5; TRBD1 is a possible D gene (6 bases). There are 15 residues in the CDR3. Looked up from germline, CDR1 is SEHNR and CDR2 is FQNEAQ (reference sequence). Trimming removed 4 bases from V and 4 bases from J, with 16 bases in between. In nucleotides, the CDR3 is TGTGCCAGCAGCTCTCAGGGGCGGTGGGGAGAGACCCAGTACTTC. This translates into CASSSQGRWGETQYF.

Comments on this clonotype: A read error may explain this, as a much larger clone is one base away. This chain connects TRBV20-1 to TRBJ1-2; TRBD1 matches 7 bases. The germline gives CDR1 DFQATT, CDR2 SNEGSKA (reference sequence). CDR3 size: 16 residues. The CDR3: CSARDPFDREMGDYTF. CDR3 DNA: TGCAGTGCTCGAGATCCCTTTGACAGGGAGATGGGGGACTACACCTTC.

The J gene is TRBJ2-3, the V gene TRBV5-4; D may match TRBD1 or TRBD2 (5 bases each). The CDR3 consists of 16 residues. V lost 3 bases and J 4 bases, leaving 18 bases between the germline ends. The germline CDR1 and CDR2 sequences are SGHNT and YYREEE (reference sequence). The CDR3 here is CASSSRGGISADTQYF. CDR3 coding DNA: TGTGCCAGCAGCTCCCGTGGGGGAATCAGCGCAGATACGCAGTATTTT.

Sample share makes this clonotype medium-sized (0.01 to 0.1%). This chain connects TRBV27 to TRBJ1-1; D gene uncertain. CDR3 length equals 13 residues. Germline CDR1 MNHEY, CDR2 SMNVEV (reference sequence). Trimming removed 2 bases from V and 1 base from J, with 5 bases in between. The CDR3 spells CASSLLRNTEAFF. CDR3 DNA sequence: TGTGCCAGCAGTTTACTGAGGAACACTGAAGCTTTCTTT.

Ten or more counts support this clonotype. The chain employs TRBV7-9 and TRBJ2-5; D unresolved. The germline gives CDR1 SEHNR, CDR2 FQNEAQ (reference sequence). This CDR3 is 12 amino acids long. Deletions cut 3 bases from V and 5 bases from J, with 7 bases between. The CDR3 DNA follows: TGTGCCAGCAGCTTTTTTGGGGAGACCCAGTACTTC. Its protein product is CASSFFGETQYF.

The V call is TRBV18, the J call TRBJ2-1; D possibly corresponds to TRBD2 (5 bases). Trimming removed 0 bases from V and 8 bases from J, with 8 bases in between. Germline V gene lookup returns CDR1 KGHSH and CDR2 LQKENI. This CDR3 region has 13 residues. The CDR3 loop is CASSPPVRDEQFF. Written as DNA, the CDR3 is TGTGCCAGCTCACCACCGGTGAGGGATGAGCAGTTCTTC.

The CDR3 DNA reads TGTGCCAGCAGCTCGGGGACAGGGGGCTTCAATCAGCCCCAGCATTTT. It is translated as CASSSGTGGFNQPQHF. The chain employs TRBV5-4 and TRBJ1-5, with TRBD1 matching 12 bases. The germline V gene has CDR1 SGHNT and CDR2 YYREEE (reference sequence). This CDR3 comprises 16 residues. V lost 3 bases, J lost 3 bases, and 4 bases stayed unmatched.

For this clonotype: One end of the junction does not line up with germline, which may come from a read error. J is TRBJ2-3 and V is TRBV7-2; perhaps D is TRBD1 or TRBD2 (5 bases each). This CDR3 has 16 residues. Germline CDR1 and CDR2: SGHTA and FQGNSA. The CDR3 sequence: CASSLRQASSTGTQYF. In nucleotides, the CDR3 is TGTGCCAGCAGCCTACGACAAGCTTCTAGCACAGGTACGCAGTATTTT.

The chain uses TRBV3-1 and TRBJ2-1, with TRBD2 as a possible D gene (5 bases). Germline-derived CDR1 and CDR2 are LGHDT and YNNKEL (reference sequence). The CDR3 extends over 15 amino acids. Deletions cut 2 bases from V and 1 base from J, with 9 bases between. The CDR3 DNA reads TGTGCCAGCAGCCAATACGGAGGTTCCTACAATGAGCAGTTCTTC. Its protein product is CASSQYGGSYNEQFF.

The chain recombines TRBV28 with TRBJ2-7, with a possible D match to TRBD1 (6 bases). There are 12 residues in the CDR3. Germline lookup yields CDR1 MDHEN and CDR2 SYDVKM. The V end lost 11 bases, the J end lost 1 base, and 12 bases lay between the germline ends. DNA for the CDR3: TGTGCCGGTGGACAGATATCCTACGAGCAGTACTTC. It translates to CAGGQISYEQYF.

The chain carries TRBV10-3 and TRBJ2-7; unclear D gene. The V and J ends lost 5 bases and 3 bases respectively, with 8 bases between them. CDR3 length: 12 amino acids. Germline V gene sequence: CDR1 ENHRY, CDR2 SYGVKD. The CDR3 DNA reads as TGTGCCATCAGTCCTGACCGCTACGAGCAGTACTTC. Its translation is CAISPDRYEQYF.

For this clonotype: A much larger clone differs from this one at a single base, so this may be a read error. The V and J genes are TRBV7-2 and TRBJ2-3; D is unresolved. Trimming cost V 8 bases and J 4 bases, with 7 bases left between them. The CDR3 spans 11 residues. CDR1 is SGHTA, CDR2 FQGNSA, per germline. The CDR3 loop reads CASRVADTQYF. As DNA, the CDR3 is TGTGCCAGCCGAGTCGCAGATACGCAGTATTTT.

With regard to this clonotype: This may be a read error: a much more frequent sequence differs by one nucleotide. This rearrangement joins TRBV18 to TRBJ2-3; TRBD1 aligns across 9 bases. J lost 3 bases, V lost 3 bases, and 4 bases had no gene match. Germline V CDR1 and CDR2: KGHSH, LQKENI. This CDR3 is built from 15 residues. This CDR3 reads CASSPVGQGTDTQYF. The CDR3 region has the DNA TGTGCCAGCTCACCTGTCGGACAGGGGACAGATACGCAGTATTTT.

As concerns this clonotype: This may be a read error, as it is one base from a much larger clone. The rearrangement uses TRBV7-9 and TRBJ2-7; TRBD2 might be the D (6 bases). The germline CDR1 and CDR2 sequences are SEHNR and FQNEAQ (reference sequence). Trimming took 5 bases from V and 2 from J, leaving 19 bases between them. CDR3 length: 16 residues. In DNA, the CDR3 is TGTGCCAGCAGCCCCCGGGGTAGCGGACTCCCCTACGAGCAGTACTTC. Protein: CASSPRGSGLPYEQYF.

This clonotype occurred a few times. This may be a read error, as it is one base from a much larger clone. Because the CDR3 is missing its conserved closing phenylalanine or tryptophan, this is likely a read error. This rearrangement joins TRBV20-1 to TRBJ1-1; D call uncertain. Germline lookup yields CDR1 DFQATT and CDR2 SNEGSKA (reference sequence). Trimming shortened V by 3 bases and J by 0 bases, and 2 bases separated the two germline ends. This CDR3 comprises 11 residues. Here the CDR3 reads CSASMNTEAFL. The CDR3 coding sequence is TGCAGTGCTAGCATGAACACTGAAGCTTTCCTT.

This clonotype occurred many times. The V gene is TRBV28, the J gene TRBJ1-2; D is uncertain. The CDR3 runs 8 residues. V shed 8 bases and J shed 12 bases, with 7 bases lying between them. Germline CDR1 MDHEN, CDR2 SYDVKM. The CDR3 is CASGPNTF. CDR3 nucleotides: TGTGCCAGCGGCCCGAACACCTTC.

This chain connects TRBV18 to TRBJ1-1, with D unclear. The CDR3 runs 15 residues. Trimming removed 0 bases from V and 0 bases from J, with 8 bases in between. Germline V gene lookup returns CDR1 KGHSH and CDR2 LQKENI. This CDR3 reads CASSPPSYMNTEAFF. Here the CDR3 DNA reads TGTGCCAGCTCACCACCGTCTTACATGAACACTGAAGCTTTCTTT.

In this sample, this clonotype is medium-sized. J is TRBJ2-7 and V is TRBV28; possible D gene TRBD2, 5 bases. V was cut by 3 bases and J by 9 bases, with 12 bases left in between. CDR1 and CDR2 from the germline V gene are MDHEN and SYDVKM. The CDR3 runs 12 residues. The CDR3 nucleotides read TGTGCCAGCAGTTTTCGGGGTGGCCGGCAGTACTTC. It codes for CASSFRGGRQYF.